This T cell receptor beta chain derives from a study of T-cell reconstitution after alpha-beta-depleted transplantation in children. Library preparation (for TCRbeta) was performed with unique molecular identifiers. TCRdb called the PCR reads again in MiXCR, with one record for every CDR3 protein. The table shows 190,000 or so distinct CDR3 sequences, with just over 14% occurring only once. This CDR3 comprises 14 residues. Trimming removed 6 bases at V and 5 bases at J, with 16 bases between. The germline CDR1 and CDR2 sequences are MNHNS and SASEGT. The origin of this receptor is a human donor who donated a stem cell graft to a child with acute lymphoblastic leukemia. Sequencing used PBMCs from the stem cell graft donor, obtained from the stem cell graft. The V call is TRBV6-1, the J call TRBJ2-5; D perhaps matches TRBD1 (6 bases). Written as DNA, the CDR3 is TGTGCCAGCAGCCACGCAGGGGTCCGGGAGACCCAGTACTTC. This codes for CASSHAGVRETQYF.